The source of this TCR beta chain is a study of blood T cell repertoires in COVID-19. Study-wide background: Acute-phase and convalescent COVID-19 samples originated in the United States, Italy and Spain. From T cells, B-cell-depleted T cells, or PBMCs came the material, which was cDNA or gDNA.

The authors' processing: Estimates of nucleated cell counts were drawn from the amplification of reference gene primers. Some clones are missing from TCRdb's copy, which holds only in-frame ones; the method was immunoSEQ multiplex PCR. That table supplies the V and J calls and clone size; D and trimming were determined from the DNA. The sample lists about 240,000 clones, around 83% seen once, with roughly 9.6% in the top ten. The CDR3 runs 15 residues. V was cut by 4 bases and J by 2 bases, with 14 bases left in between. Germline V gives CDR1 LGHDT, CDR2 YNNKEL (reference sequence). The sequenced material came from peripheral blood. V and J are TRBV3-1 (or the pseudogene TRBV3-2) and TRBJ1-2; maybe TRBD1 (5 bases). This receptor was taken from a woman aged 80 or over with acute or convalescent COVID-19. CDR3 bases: TGTGCCAGCAGCCCCGAGAACAGGCAAAACTATGGCTACACCTTC. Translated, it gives CASSPENRQNYGYTF.